The 14 T cell receptor beta chains below come from one sample, sequenced in a study of cytomegalovirus exposure and HLA in healthy donors. The data were produced by immunoSEQ multiplex PCR, yet TCRdb's version contains in-frame clones alone and is incomplete. The sample has fewer than 250,000 clones; about 83% are singletons. Sequencing input: PBMCs. Receptor source: a man aged 18 to 29 in good health and CMV-seronegative.

V usage is TRBV28 and J usage is TRBJ2-2; TRBD2 matches 10 bases. The CDR3 sequence is 16 residues long. V shed 2 bases and J 1 base; nucleotides not matched to a gene: 1. Germline V gives CDR1 MDHEN, CDR2 SYDVKM. The CDR3 nucleotides are TGTGCCAGCAGTTTACCTAGCGGGGGGAACACCGGGGAGCTGTTTTTT. It specifies CASSLPSGGNTGELFF.

The rearrangement uses TRBV18 and TRBJ1-5; 8 bases match TRBD1. J gave up 4 bases and V 6 bases, and 8 bases lay outside the gene matches. The CDR3 is 15 residues long. From germline, CDR1 is KGHSH and CDR2 LQKENI. CDR3 residues: CASSLGQGWNQPQHF. The DNA of the CDR3 is TGTGCCAGCTCGCTCGGACAGGGCTGGAATCAGCCCCAGCATTTT. Supplemented by reference TRBV18 and TRBJ1-5, the full variable domain reads NAGVMQNPRHLVRRRGQEARLRCSPMKGHSHVYWYRQLPEEGLKFMVYLQKENIIDESGMPKERFSAEFPKEGPSILRIQQVVRGDSAAYFCASSLGQGWNQPQHFGDGTRLSIL.

The chain's CDR3 is CASSTNGLADLTQYF. The CDR3 DNA reads TGTGCCAGCAGCACCAACGGACTAGCGGACCTTACGCAGTATTTT. The chain combines TRBV5-4 with TRBJ2-3, with 10 bases that match TRBD2. There are 15 residues in the CDR3. CDR1 SGHNT and CDR2 YYREEE come from the germline V gene (reference sequence). V was clipped by 4 bases and J by 8 bases; unmatched bases: 10. Using reference TRBV5-4 and TRBJ2-3 for the parts outside the CDR3, the full variable domain is ETGVTQSPTHLIKTRGQQVTLRCSSQSGHNTVSWYQQALGQGPQFIFQYYREEENGRGNFPPRFSGLQFPNYSSELNVNALELDDSALYLCASSTNGLADLTQYFGPGTRLTVL.

The chain employs TRBV11-2 and TRBJ1-1; a possible D gene is TRBD1 (5 bases). Trimming took off 1 base at V and 4 bases at J, with 19 bases between the two ends. The germline CDR1 and CDR2 sequences are SGHAT and FQNNGV. This CDR3 contains 17 residues. The CDR3 loop is CASSLVEGRVRVTEAFF. The CDR3 DNA reads TGTGCCAGCAGCTTAGTGGAAGGCAGGGTTCGGGTCACTGAAGCTTTCTTT. The full variable domain, with the rest looked up from reference TRBV11-2 and TRBJ1-1, is EAGVAQSPRYKIIEKRQSVAFWCNPISGHATLYWYQQILGQGPKLLIQFQNNGVVDDSQLPKDRFSAERLKGVDSTLKIQPAKLEDSAVYLCASSLVEGRVRVTEAFFGQGTRLTVV.

The chain recombines TRBV27 with TRBJ1-6; TRBD1 is a possible D gene (5 bases). The CDR3 is made up of 16 amino acids. CDR1 and CDR2 (germline): MNHEY, SMNVEV (reference sequence). Trimming stripped 4 bases from V and 5 bases from J, with 15 bases between. DNA of the CDR3: TGTGCCAGCAGTTATTCGGGACTTCCCGATAATTCACCCCTCCACTTT. Translating it yields CASSYSGLPDNSPLHF.

The rearrangement links TRBV2 to TRBJ2-7; 7 positions agree with TRBD1. The germline CDR1 and CDR2 sequences are SNHLY and FYNNEI. CDR3 length: 15 amino acids. V dropped 6 bases and J dropped 5; count of bases not matched to a gene: 13. CDR3 bases: TGTGCCAGCAGGGATCCAGACAGGGCCATCCACGAGCAGTACTTC. It specifies CASRDPDRAIHEQYF. Based on the CDR3 plus reference TRBV2 and TRBJ2-7, the full variable domain is EPEVTQTPSHQVTQMGQEVILRCVPISNHLYFYWYRQILGQKVEFLVSFYNNEISEKSEIFDDQFSVERPDGSNFTLKIRSTKLEDSAMYFCASRDPDRAIHEQYFGPGTRLTVT.

The V gene is TRBV5-1, the J gene TRBJ1-1; D is perhaps TRBD1 (6 bases). Deletions cut 2 bases from V and 3 bases from J, with 11 bases between. The CDR3 has 14 amino acids. Per the germline V gene, CDR1 is SGHRS and CDR2 is YFSETQ. The CDR3 here is CASSFSRQDTEAFF. The DNA for the CDR3 is TGCGCCAGCAGCTTTAGTAGACAGGACACTGAAGCTTTCTTT.

The chain uses TRBV27 and TRBJ2-1; D call uncertain. The CDR3 contains 10 residues. Germline V CDR1 and CDR2: MNHEY, SMNVEV (reference sequence). The chain's CDR3 is CGTRSYEQFF. For the CDR3, the DNA is TGTGGCACTCGAAGTTATGAGCAGTTCTTC.

This clone was seen more than once but under ten times. The V call is TRBV28, the J call TRBJ2-7; the match to TRBD1 covers 10 bases. Per the germline V gene, CDR1 is MDHEN and CDR2 is SYDVKM. CDR3 length equals 14 residues. The V gene end was trimmed by 5 bases and the J gene end by 4 bases; junction bases not matched to a gene: 5. CDR3 loop: CASSTGQGTYEQYF. DNA for the CDR3: TGTGCCAGCAGTACGGGACAGGGGACTTACGAGCAGTACTTC.

V usage is TRBV19 and J usage is TRBJ2-7, with D tentatively TRBD2 (6 bases). V was cut by 5 bases and J by 7 bases, with 21 bases left in between. Germline-derived CDR1 and CDR2 are LNHDA and SQIVND (reference sequence). The CDR3 consists of 15 residues. Written as DNA, the CDR3 is TGTGCCAGTAGTCCTTTGGTGGCGGGATCTGATGAGCAGTACTTC. It specifies CASSPLVAGSDEQYF. Full variable domain (outside the CDR3, taken from reference TRBV19 and TRBJ2-7): DGGITQSPKYLFRKEGQNVTLSCEQNLNHDAMYWYRQDPGQGLRLIYYSQIVNDFQKGDIAEGYSVSREKKESFPLTVTSAQKNPTAFYLCASSPLVAGSDEQYFGPGTRLTVT.

The rearrangement links TRBV18 to TRBJ2-2; D may be TRBD1 (5 bases). CDR3 length equals 16 residues. V gave up 1 base and J gave up 3 bases, with 12 bases separating them. The germline gives CDR1 KGHSH, CDR2 LQKENI. CDR3 nucleotide sequence: TGTGCCAGCTCACCACGTGGTGGGGCGGACACCGGGGAGCTGTTTTTT. This encodes CASSPRGGADTGELFF.

This clone was observed once. The J gene is TRBJ2-7, the V gene TRBV4-2, with 9 nucleotides matching TRBD1. The V gene end was trimmed by 2 bases and the J gene end by 6 bases; junction bases not matched to a gene: 8. CDR3 length: 15 residues. Germline V gene lookup returns CDR1 LGHNA and CDR2 YNFKEQ. The chain's CDR3 is CASSQSGTGLSEQYF. DNA of the CDR3: TGTGCCAGCAGCCAATCCGGGACAGGGCTTAGCGAGCAGTACTTC.

The gene calls are TRBV7-8 and TRBJ1-6, with a possible D match to TRBD1 (5 bases). The CDR3 is 14 residues long. The germline V and J ends were trimmed by 3 bases and 7 bases, with 10 bases remaining between them. The V gene's germline CDR1 is SGHVS and CDR2 FQNEAQ. DNA for the CDR3: TGTGCCAGCAGCTTGTTGGGACTGAATTCACCCCTCCACTTT. It is translated as CASSLLGLNSPLHF.

The genes are TRBV5-6 and TRBJ1-1; D is perhaps TRBD1 (6 bases). The germline V and J ends were trimmed by 4 bases and 7 bases, with 17 bases remaining between them. The CDR3 contains 14 residues. Germline V gives CDR1 SGHDT, CDR2 YYEEEE. In DNA, the CDR3 is TGTGCCAGCAGCACTCTTGACAGGCCAATTGAAGCTTTCTTT. It yields the protein CASSTLDRPIEAFF.